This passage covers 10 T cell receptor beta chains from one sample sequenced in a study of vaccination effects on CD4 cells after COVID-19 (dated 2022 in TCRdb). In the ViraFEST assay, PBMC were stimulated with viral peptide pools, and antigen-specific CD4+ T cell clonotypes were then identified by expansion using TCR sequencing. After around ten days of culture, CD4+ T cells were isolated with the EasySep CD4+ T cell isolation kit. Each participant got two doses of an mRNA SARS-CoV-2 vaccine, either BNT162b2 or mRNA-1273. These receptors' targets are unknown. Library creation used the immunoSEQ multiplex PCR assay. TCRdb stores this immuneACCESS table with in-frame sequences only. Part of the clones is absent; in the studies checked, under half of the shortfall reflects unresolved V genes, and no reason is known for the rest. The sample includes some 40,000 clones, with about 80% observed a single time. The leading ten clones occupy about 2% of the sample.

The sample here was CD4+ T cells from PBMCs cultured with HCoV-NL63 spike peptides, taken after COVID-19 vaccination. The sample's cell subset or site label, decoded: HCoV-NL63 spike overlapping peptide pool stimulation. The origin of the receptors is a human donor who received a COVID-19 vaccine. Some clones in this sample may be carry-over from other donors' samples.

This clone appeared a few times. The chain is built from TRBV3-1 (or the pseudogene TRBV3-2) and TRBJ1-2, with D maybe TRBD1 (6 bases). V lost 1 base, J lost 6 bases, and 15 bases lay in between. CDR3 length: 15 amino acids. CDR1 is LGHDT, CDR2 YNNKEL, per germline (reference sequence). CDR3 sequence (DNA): TGTGCCAGCAGCCAAGTCTCGGGCAGGGGTGATGGCTACACCTTC. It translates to CASSQVSGRGDGYTF.

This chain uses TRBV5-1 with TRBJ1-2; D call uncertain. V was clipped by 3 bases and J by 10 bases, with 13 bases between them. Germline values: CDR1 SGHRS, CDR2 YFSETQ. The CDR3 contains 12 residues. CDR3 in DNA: TGCGCCAGCAGCTCCGACAACCTAGTCTACACCTTC. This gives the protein CASSSDNLVYTF. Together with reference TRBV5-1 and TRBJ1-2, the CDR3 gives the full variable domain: KAGVTQTPRYLIKTRGQQVTLSCSPISGHRSVSWYQQTPGQGLQFLFEYFSETQRNKGNFPGRFSGRQFSNSRSEMNVSTLELGDSALYLCASSSDNLVYTFGSGTRLTVV.

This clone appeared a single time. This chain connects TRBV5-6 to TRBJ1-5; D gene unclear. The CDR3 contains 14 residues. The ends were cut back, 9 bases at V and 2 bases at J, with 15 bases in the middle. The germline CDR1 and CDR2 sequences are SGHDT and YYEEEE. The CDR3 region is CATGAGRGNQPQHF. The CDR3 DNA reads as TGTGCCACAGGAGCTGGGAGAGGCAATCAGCCCCAGCATTTT. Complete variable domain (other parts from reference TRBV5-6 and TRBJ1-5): DAGVTQSPTHLIKTRGQQVTLRCSPKSGHDTVSWYQQALGQGPQFIFQYYEEEERQRGNFPDRFSGHQFPNYSSELNVNALLLGDSALYLCATGAGRGNQPQHFGDGTRLSIL.

The CDR3 protein is CASSQVGQNTEAFF. DNA for the CDR3: TGCGCCAGCAGCCAAGTTGGACAAAACACTGAAGCTTTCTTT. The chain employs TRBV4-1 and TRBJ1-1; D is perhaps TRBD1 (5 bases). The CDR3 covers 14 residues. CDR1 MGHRA and CDR2 YSYEKL come from the germline V gene. Trimming shortened V by 1 base and J by 2 bases, and 8 bases separated the two germline ends.

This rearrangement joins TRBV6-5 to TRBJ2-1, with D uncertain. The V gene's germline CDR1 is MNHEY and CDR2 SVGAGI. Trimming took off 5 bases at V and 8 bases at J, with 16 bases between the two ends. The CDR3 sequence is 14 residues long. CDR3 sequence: CASSIDPPADEQFF. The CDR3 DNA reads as TGTGCCAGCAGTATCGACCCTCCGGCCGATGAGCAGTTCTTC.

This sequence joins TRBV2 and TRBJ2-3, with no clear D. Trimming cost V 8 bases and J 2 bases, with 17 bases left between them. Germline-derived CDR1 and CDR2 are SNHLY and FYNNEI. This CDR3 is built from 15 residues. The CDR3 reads CASRHNPTPTDTQYF. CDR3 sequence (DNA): TGTGCCAGCCGGCATAACCCTACCCCCACAGATACGCAGTATTTT.

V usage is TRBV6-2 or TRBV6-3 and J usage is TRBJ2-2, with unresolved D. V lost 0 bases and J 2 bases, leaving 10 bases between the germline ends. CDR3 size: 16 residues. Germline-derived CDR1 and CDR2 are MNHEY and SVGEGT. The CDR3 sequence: CASSYSRHTNTGELFF. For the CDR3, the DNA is TGTGCCAGCAGTTACTCCAGACATACAAACACCGGGGAGCTGTTTTTT.

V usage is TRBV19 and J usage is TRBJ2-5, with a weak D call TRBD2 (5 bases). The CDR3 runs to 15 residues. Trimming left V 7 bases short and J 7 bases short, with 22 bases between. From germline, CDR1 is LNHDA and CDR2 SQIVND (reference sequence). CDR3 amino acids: CASTATAVTGGTQYF. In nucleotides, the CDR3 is TGTGCCAGTACTGCGACCGCGGTAACCGGAGGGACCCAGTACTTC.

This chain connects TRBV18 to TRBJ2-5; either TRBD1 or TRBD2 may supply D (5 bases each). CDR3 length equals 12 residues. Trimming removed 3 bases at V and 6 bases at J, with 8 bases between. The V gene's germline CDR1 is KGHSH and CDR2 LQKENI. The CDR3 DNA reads TGTGCCAGCTCACCGGGGGAGAAGACCCAGTACTTC. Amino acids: CASSPGEKTQYF.

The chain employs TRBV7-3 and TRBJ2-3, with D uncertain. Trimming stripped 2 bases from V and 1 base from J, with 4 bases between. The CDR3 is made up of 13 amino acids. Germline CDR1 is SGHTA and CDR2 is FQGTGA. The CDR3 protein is CASSLERTDTQYF. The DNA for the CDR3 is TGTGCCAGCAGCTTAGAGCGCACAGATACGCAGTATTTT.